These 29 T cell receptor beta chains originate from one sample sequenced in a study of blood T cell repertoires in COVID-19. Assay: immunoSEQ multiplex PCR; the TCRdb copy retains only in-frame clones and omits some. The sample records about 57,000 clones, roughly 85% being singletons. Sequenced: peripheral blood. The receptors come from a human donor in a cohort sampled during active COVID-19.

This chain uses TRBV30 with TRBJ2-2, with 8 positions matching TRBD1. The CDR3 loop spans 13 amino acids. Germline V gene sequence: CDR1 GTSNPN, CDR2 SVGIG (reference sequence). The junction had 3 bases not matched to a gene; V was cut back by 8 bases and J by 1 base. The CDR3 loop reads CAGGTGNTGELFF. The CDR3 DNA is TGTGCCGGCGGGACAGGGAACACCGGGGAGCTGTTTTTT.

The V and J genes are TRBV19 and TRBJ1-1; D unresolved. The germline V gene encodes CDR1 LNHDA and CDR2 SQIVND (reference sequence). The V gene lost 6 bases and the J gene lost 5 bases, with 7 bases spanning the gap. This CDR3 has 11 amino acids. The chain's CDR3 is CASSLRTEAFF. The CDR3 DNA is TGTGCCAGTAGCCTGAGGACTGAAGCTTTCTTT.

The V gene is TRBV12-5, the J gene TRBJ2-3, with TRBD1 matching over 7 bases. After removal of 5 bases from V and 4 bases from J, the junction contained 9 bases not matched to a gene. Germline V gives CDR1 LGHNT, CDR2 FRNRAP. The CDR3 totals 15 residues. The CDR3 region is CASGPINQGADTQYF. As DNA, the CDR3 is TGTGCTAGTGGTCCAATAAATCAGGGGGCAGATACGCAGTATTTT.

The chain links TRBV7-3 to TRBJ2-5; 7 bases line up with TRBD1. The CDR3 spans 14 residues. V lost 5 bases to trimming and J lost 1 base; unmatched junction nucleotides: 4. The germline V gene has CDR1 SGHTA and CDR2 FQGTGA. The CDR3 region has the DNA TGTGCCAGCAGCCCACAGGGGACCCAAGAGACCCAGTACTTC. Its protein product is CASSPQGTQETQYF.

The rearrangement links TRBV14 to TRBJ2-3, with a possible D match to TRBD2 (6 bases). V was shortened by 5 bases and J by 5 bases, with 23 bases between the two germline ends. Germline V gene data show CDR1 as SGHDN and CDR2 as FVKESK. The CDR3 runs to 17 residues. CDR3 nucleotide sequence: TGTGCCAGCAGCGGCTGGCGAGGAGCCGGAGGGGTAGATACGCAGTATTTT. Translating it yields CASSGWRGAGGVDTQYF.

The J gene is TRBJ2-2, the V gene TRBV29-1, with 11 bases identical to TRBD2. Per the germline V gene, CDR1 is SQVTM and CDR2 is ANQGSEA. The CDR3 has 14 residues. The V segment lost 1 base and the J segment 7 bases; nucleotides outside the gene matches: 2. CDR3 loop: CSVEGLAGNGELFF. Written as DNA, the CDR3 is TGCAGCGTTGAAGGACTAGCGGGAAACGGGGAGCTGTTTTTT.

The DNA of the CDR3 is TGTGCCACCAGCAGAGATAGAACCGGGGAGCTGTTTTTT. Its protein is CATSRDRTGELFF. The rearrangement links TRBV15 to TRBJ2-2; D gene ambiguous. The germline V gene encodes CDR1 LNHNV and CDR2 YYDKDF (reference sequence). The V and J ends lost 0 bases and 5 bases respectively, with 4 bases between them. This CDR3 comprises 13 residues.

This chain uses TRBV5-1 with TRBJ2-2; possibly TRBD2 for D (6 bases). Trimming took 5 bases from V and 7 from J, leaving 15 bases between them. Germline loops: CDR1 SGHRS, CDR2 YFSETQ. The CDR3 consists of 14 residues. CDR3 region: CASSRDSLDGELFF. The CDR3 region has the DNA TGCGCCAGCAGTCGGGACTCCCTCGACGGGGAGCTGTTTTTT.

V and J are TRBV4-2 and TRBJ2-7; no definite D call. V lost 1 base to trimming and J lost 0 bases, with 10 bases between them. The CDR3 is 15 amino acids. The V gene's germline CDR1 is LGHNA and CDR2 YNFKEQ. CDR3 coding DNA: TGTGCCAGCAGCCAAGGAGGAGCCAGCTCCTACGAGCAGTACTTC. This translates into CASSQGGASSYEQYF.

J is TRBJ2-7 and V is TRBV12-1; the table's D call, TRBD2, has no DNA check behind it. TRBV12-1 counts as a pseudogene. The CDR3 loop spans 10 amino acids. The CDR3 DNA sequence: TGTGCCAGCAGCTTGACTAGCGGGAGGGTC. Its translation: CASSLTSGRV.

The chain recombines TRBV28 with TRBJ2-7; a possible D gene is TRBD2 (6 bases). In germline, CDR1 is MDHEN, CDR2 SYDVKM. V lost 4 bases and J lost 2, with 24 bases in between. The CDR3 is 18 residues long. CDR3 sequence: CASSWIYGSRTSTYEQYF. The DNA of the CDR3 is TGTGCCAGCAGTTGGATATACGGGAGTAGGACGAGCACCTACGAGCAGTACTTC.

The CDR3 sequence: CSPIGAESGANVLTF. The CDR3 region has the DNA TGCAGCCCCATAGGGGCCGAATCTGGGGCCAACGTCCTGACTTTC. The V and J genes are TRBV29-1 and TRBJ2-6, with D perhaps matching TRBD1 (5 bases). CDR1 and CDR2 from the germline V gene are SQVTM and ANQGSEA. There are 15 residues in the CDR3. The germline V and J ends were trimmed by 8 bases and 1 base, with 15 bases remaining between them.

V usage is TRBV5-4 and J usage is TRBJ2-1; possibly TRBD1 for D (5 bases). The germline gives CDR1 SGHNT, CDR2 YYREEE (reference sequence). Trimming took off 0 bases at V and 6 bases at J, with 13 bases between the two ends. The CDR3 sequence is 15 residues long. DNA for the CDR3: TGTGCCAGCAGCTTGGAATTAGTAGGGGCCAATGAGCAGTTCTTC. This gives the protein CASSLELVGANEQFF. Full variable domain (missing parts from reference TRBV5-4 and TRBJ2-1): ETGVTQSPTHLIKTRGQQVTLRCSSQSGHNTVSWYQQALGQGPQFIFQYYREEENGRGNFPPRFSGLQFPNYSSELNVNALELDDSALYLCASSLELVGANEQFFGPGTRLTVL.

A single count supports this clone. The V call is TRBV11-3, the J call TRBJ1-4, with TRBD1 matching 7 bases. The CDR3 consists of 16 residues. The V segment lost 5 bases and the J segment 4 bases; nucleotides outside the gene matches: 10. In germline, CDR1 is SGHNT, CDR2 YENEEA. CDR3 region: CASSLQGGAGNEKLFF. For the CDR3, the DNA is TGTGCCAGCAGCCTCCAGGGGGGCGCCGGTAATGAAAAACTGTTTTTT.

This clone was picked up a small number of times. The chain links TRBV29-1 to TRBJ2-7; D uncertain. V dropped 2 bases and J dropped 11 bases, with 13 bases sitting between them. CDR3 length: 11 amino acids. Germline V lookup: CDR1 SQVTM, CDR2 ANQGSEA. The CDR3 here is CSVEKPPKKYF. CDR3 coding DNA: TGCAGCGTTGAAAAGCCCCCCAAAAAGTACTTC.

The V call is TRBV15, the J call TRBJ1-2; D remains ambiguous. V lost 6 bases and J 6 bases, leaving 11 bases between the germline ends. CDR3 length: 12 amino acids. In germline, CDR1 is LNHNV, CDR2 YYDKDF (reference sequence). The CDR3: CATSRAGDGYTF. In DNA form, the CDR3 reads TGTGCCACCAGTCGCGCAGGCGATGGCTACACCTTC.

This chain joins TRBV29-1 and TRBJ2-2; 9 bases fit TRBD1. V was clipped by 7 bases and J by 7 bases; unmatched bases: 7. In germline, CDR1 is SQVTM, CDR2 ANQGSEA. The CDR3 has 13 amino acids. CDR3 sequence: CSALTGGIGELFF. The CDR3 DNA is TGCAGCGCCTTGACAGGGGGGATCGGGGAGCTGTTTTTT.

The rearrangement uses TRBV28 and TRBJ2-7, with unresolved D. Per the germline V gene, CDR1 is MDHEN and CDR2 is SYDVKM. V was trimmed by 4 bases and J by 6 bases, leaving 10 bases between them. This CDR3 has 12 amino acids. The CDR3: CASSSRRGEQYF. CDR3 coding DNA: TGTGCCAGCAGTTCTCGGCGAGGCGAGCAGTACTTC.

This clone was seen a handful of times. The J gene is TRBJ2-1, the V gene TRBV7-2; 9 nucleotides line up with TRBD2. The J segment lost 6 bases and the V segment lost 5 bases, leaving 8 bases of the junction unmatched. In germline, CDR1 is SGHTA, CDR2 FQGNSA. This CDR3 spans 15 amino acids. CDR3 region: CASSLGTSRVNEQFF. The CDR3 nucleotides read TGTGCCAGCAGCCTTGGGACTAGCAGAGTCAATGAGCAGTTCTTC.

This clone has a handful of counts. The chain has TRBV20-1 and TRBJ1-5; 8 bases fit TRBD1. Germline CDR1 DFQATT, CDR2 SNEGSKA (reference sequence). The CDR3 is made up of 17 amino acids. The ends lost 3 bases at V and 0 bases at J; junction bases unmatched: 10. The CDR3 region is CSASQGQGHLSNQPQHF. Here the CDR3 DNA reads TGCAGTGCTAGTCAAGGACAGGGCCATCTTAGCAATCAGCCCCAGCATTTT.

V usage is TRBV4-2 and J usage is TRBJ1-1; 8 bases are a match to TRBD1. The CDR3 extends over 15 amino acids. J gave up 5 bases and V 0 bases, and 5 bases lay outside the gene matches. CDR1 is LGHNA and CDR2 is YNFKEQ in the germline V gene. The chain's CDR3 is CASSQDQGARTEAFF. CDR3 in DNA: TGTGCCAGCAGCCAAGATCAGGGGGCGAGAACTGAAGCTTTCTTT.

At least ten counts were recorded for this clone. This chain joins TRBV10-1 and TRBJ2-1; 9 positions agree with TRBD1. The germline CDR1 and CDR2 sequences are WNHNN and SYGVQD (reference sequence). The CDR3 runs 16 residues. V shed 0 bases, J shed 7 bases, and the junction held 7 bases outside the gene matches. The CDR3 region has the DNA TGCGCCAGCAGTGAGTCAAGGACAGGGGTAGTAAATGAGCAGTTCTTC. It codes for CASSESRTGVVNEQFF.

The J gene is TRBJ2-3, the V gene TRBV7-3, with TRBD2 as a possible D gene (6 bases). This CDR3 has 15 residues. Germline lookup yields CDR1 SGHTA and CDR2 FQGTGA. The V end was cut by 2 bases, the J end by 2 bases, with 11 bases between. The CDR3 loop is CASSLGGSPTDTQYF. The DNA of the CDR3 is TGTGCCAGCAGCTTAGGAGGGAGTCCCACAGATACGCAGTATTTT.

J is TRBJ2-7 and V is TRBV21-1; TRBD2 is the table's D call, not checked against the DNA. TRBV21-1 is a recognized pseudogene. The CDR3 loop spans 16 amino acids. In DNA form, the CDR3 reads TGTGCCAGCAGCAAAAACTACGAGACTTCCCTATCCGAGCAGTACTTC. Translating it yields CASSKNYETSLSEQYF.

This clone was counted only a few times. The chain uses TRBV7-9 and TRBJ2-1; a possible D gene is TRBD2 (7 bases). The V end lost 9 bases, the J end lost 9 bases, and 15 bases lay between the germline ends. The CDR3 runs 12 residues. CDR1 SEHNR and CDR2 FQNEAQ come from the germline V gene (reference sequence). This CDR3 is CASKWGGAEQFF. CDR3 in DNA: TGTGCCAGTAAATGGGGGGGCGCTGAGCAGTTCTTC.

V and J are TRBV7-9 and TRBJ2-1; D is undetermined. Trimming took 7 bases from V and 3 from J, leaving 16 bases between them. The germline gives CDR1 SEHNR, CDR2 FQNEAQ (reference sequence). The CDR3 sequence is 15 residues long. The CDR3: CASTIFQTDYNEQFF. For the CDR3, the DNA is TGTGCCAGCACCATATTTCAAACAGACTACAATGAGCAGTTCTTC.

The chain combines TRBV14 with TRBJ2-2, with D perhaps matching TRBD2 (5 bases). The CDR3 is made up of 15 amino acids. Germline CDR1 SGHDN, CDR2 FVKESK. Trimming removed 0 bases from V and 5 bases from J, with 10 bases in between. The DNA for the CDR3 is TGTGCCAGCAGCCAAGATTTGAGGGTTACCGGGGAGCTGTTTTTT. Translation gives CASSQDLRVTGELFF. Together with reference TRBV14 and TRBJ2-2, the CDR3 gives the full variable domain: EAGVTQFPSHSVIEKGQTVTLRCDPISGHDNLYWYRRVMGKEIKFLLHFVKESKQDESGMPNNRFLAERTGGTYSTLKVQPAELEDSGVYFCASSQDLRVTGELFFGEGSRLTVL.

The chain combines TRBV10-3 with TRBJ2-5, with 9 bases lining up with TRBD2. Germline lookup yields CDR1 ENHRY and CDR2 SYGVKD. Trimming removed 2 bases from V and 4 bases from J; junction bases left unmatched: 8. This CDR3 comprises 16 residues. CDR3 DNA sequence: TGTGCCATCAGTGAGGGGAGCGGGAGGAGCCGAGAGACCCAGTACTTC. This gives the protein CAISEGSGRSRETQYF.

The chain employs TRBV28 and TRBJ2-6, with a weak D call TRBD2 (5 bases). CDR1 is MDHEN, CDR2 SYDVKM, per germline. The CDR3 spans 15 residues. Trimming pared 6 bases from V and 3 bases from J, leaving 12 bases between. CDR3 DNA: TGTGCCAGCAGCCCTGAGGGCTTTGGGGCCAACGTCCTGACTTTC. Its protein is CASSPEGFGANVLTF.